This T cell receptor (beta chain) was documented in a study of T cells in women clearing cervical HPV infection. Sequenced by immunoSEQ multiplex PCR; TCRdb stores in-frame clones only, minus some. Reported are about 40,000 clones; the ten largest clones contain around 4.7%. The V and J ends lost 5 bases and 4 bases, in that order; junction bases with no gene match: 5. This CDR3 is built from 13 residues. Germline loops: CDR1 SQVTM, CDR2 ANQGSEA. General study points: TRBV6-7 relative abundance averaged approximately 0.1% in cases and 0.15% to 0.2% in controls.

Details on this clone: Its antigen is as yet unknown. From the germline J gene comes the end of the CDR3, since the read stops 3 residues before it.

The chain recombines TRBV29-1 with TRBJ2-3; 8 bases fit TRBD1. Sequencing was done on a sample of blood buffy coat. The TCR comes from a woman aged 18-70 years with a cervical HPV16 infection that either progressed to CIN3+ or cleared (not recorded which). Incomplete CDR3 DNA: TGCAGCGTTTTGACAGGGGTTTCAGATACG. It is translated as CSVLTGVSDT. The CDR3, in full, reads CSVLTGVSDTQYF.